A single T cell receptor beta chain is shown here with its context. Its specificity is not known. The CDR3 is 15 residues long. The junction had 7 bases not matched to a gene; V was cut back by 4 bases and J by 3 bases. This sample is part of a study of T-cell memory formation after mild COVID-19. As for the study in general: Most TCR clusters belonged to a single donor.

TCRdb independently ran MiXCR on the 5' RACE reads; one entry per CDR3 protein. The sample has about 350,000 distinct CDR3 sequences, around 28% seen once. General observations from the study: Clones that contracted clustered mainly in CM and EM if CD4+ and in EMRA if CD8+.

The chain couples TRBV12-3 or TRBV12-4 to TRBJ2-7, with TRBD1 matching over 9 bases. Specimen: PBMCs or a T cell subset sorted from them (not recorded which). The TCR originated in an adult woman who had mild COVID-19 (a few samples of this study predate the infection). Cell type and time point are not known. The CDR3 DNA follows: TGTGCCAGCAGTTCGACGGGACAGGGCTACTACGAGCAGTACTTC. The encoded protein is CASSSTGQGYYEQYF.